This TCR beta chain emerged from a study of cytomegalovirus exposure and HLA in healthy donors. 60 Vbeta and 13 Jbeta primers were used in PCR. Measured with immunoSEQ multiplex PCR; TCRdb has only the in-frame clones, and not every one. The data hold under 300,000 clones, with around 81% observed a single time. The germline CDR1 and CDR2 sequences are MNHNY and SVGAGI (reference sequence). CDR3 length: 15 residues. The V end was cut by 2 bases, the J end by 2 bases, with 13 bases between. The V and J genes are TRBV6-6 and TRBJ2-7; possibly TRBD2 for D (5 bases). The source of this sequence is a woman aged 60-70 years in good health and CMV-seropositive. Material: PBMCs. CDR3 sequence: CASSYEGYRTYEQYF. The CDR3 DNA reads TGTGCCAGCAGTTACGAGGGTTATCGCACCTACGAGCAGTACTTC.